These 18 T cell receptor beta chains were all obtained from the same sample, sequenced in a study of blood T cell repertoires in COVID-19. Here immunoSEQ multiplex PCR was the method, and the copy in TCRdb shows in-frame clones only, minus some. The table shows roughly 140,000 clones, with around 87% occurring only once. Sequencing was done on a sample of peripheral blood. These receptors were collected from a woman aged 60-75 years with active or convalescent COVID-19.

This sequence joins TRBV12-3 or TRBV12-4 and TRBJ2-3; TRBD2 might be the D (5 bases). This CDR3 is 13 amino acids long. Trimming took 7 bases from V and 2 from J, leaving 10 bases between them. CDR3 in DNA: TGTGCCAGCACCACACTAGTCACAGATACGCAGTATTTT. This codes for CASTTLVTDTQYF.

The chain couples TRBV6-5 to TRBJ1-1, with no clear D. V lost 5 bases to trimming and J lost 0 bases, with 13 bases between them. Germline V lookup: CDR1 MNHEY, CDR2 SVGAGI. This CDR3 has 15 residues. The CDR3 is CASSPFVEVNTEAFF. The CDR3 nucleotides are TGTGCCAGCAGTCCGTTTGTGGAGGTGAACACTGAAGCTTTCTTT.

The chain carries TRBV12-3 or TRBV12-4 and TRBJ2-1; possibly TRBD1 for D (5 bases). Between the trimmed V and J ends, which lost 2 bases and 6 bases, there was a span of 5 bases. CDR3 length: 12 residues. The CDR3 DNA follows: TGTGCCAGCAGTTTAAGGGGCAATGAGCAGTTCTTC. It is translated as CASSLRGNEQFF.

This chain connects TRBV3-1 (or the pseudogene TRBV3-2) to TRBJ1-3; no definite D call. The V end lost 1 base, the J end lost 4 bases, and 11 bases lay between the germline ends. Germline values: CDR1 LGHDT, CDR2 YNNKEL (reference sequence). This CDR3 spans 15 amino acids. The CDR3 nucleotides are TGTGCCAGCAGCCAAGGCATCGGGGAAGGAAACACCATATATTTT. This sequence encodes CASSQGIGEGNTIYF.

The chain's CDR3 is CASSLAPPGRELFF. The CDR3 DNA reads as TGTGCCAGCAGCTTAGCCCCTCCCGGGAGGGAACTGTTTTTT. J is TRBJ1-4 and V is TRBV7-2; D not resolved. The CDR3 totals 14 residues. CDR1 is SGHTA, CDR2 FQGNSA, per germline. Trimming cost V 0 bases and J 12 bases, with 14 bases left between them.

This chain joins TRBV29-1 and TRBJ2-6, with 8 positions matching TRBD1. Unmatched junction bases numbered 3, after V lost 2 bases and J lost 0 bases. Looked up from germline, CDR1 is SQVTM and CDR2 is ANQGSEA. CDR3 size: 16 residues. CDR3 DNA sequence: TGCAGCGTTGAAAGGACAGGGCGCTCTGGGGCCAACGTCCTGACTTTC. Its protein product is CSVERTGRSGANVLTF. Looking up the rest from reference TRBV29-1 and TRBJ2-6 gives the full variable domain: SAVISQKPSRDICQRGTSLTIQCQVDSQVTMMFWYRQQPGQSLTLIATANQGSEATYESGFVIDKFPISRPNLTFSTLTVSNMSPEDSSIYLCSVERTGRSGANVLTFGAGSRLTVL.

Only a few counts were recorded for this clone. The chain links TRBV30 to TRBJ1-2, with D possibly matching TRBD1 (5 bases). The CDR3 spans 16 residues. Trimming took off 4 bases at V and 4 bases at J, with 22 bases between the two ends. Germline assignment: CDR1 GTSNPN and CDR2 SVGIG (reference sequence). The CDR3 loop reads CAWTKTGSREGYGYTF. As DNA, the CDR3 is TGTGCCTGGACCAAGACCGGGAGCAGGGAGGGCTATGGCTACACCTTC.

This chain uses TRBV29-1 with TRBJ2-3; 10 nucleotides agree with TRBD2. V shed 6 bases, J shed 6 bases, and the junction held 12 bases outside the gene matches. The CDR3 runs to 15 residues. Germline CDR1 is SQVTM and CDR2 is ANQGSEA. CDR3 residues: CSVSQAGGPADTQYF. CDR3 DNA sequence: TGCAGCGTGTCTCAAGCGGGGGGGCCGGCGGATACGCAGTATTTT.

This chain uses TRBV3-1 (or the pseudogene TRBV3-2) with TRBJ2-7; 7 bases are shared with TRBD1. From germline, CDR1 is LGHDT and CDR2 YNNKEL (reference sequence). The CDR3 consists of 16 residues. Trimming removed 0 bases from V and 2 bases from J; junction bases left unmatched: 7. The CDR3 is CASSQDPDRQTYEQYF. CDR3 bases: TGTGCCAGCAGCCAAGATCCGGACAGGCAAACCTACGAGCAGTACTTC.

This chain joins TRBV3-1 (or the pseudogene TRBV3-2) and TRBJ2-3, with 8 bases fitting TRBD2. V lost 5 bases to trimming and J lost 1 base; unmatched junction nucleotides: 11. The length of the CDR3 is 17 residues. The germline V gene has CDR1 LGHDT and CDR2 YNNKEL (reference sequence). The CDR3 sequence: CASSLRSSGLGTDTQYF. CDR3 in DNA: TGTGCCAGCAGCTTAAGATCTAGCGGGTTAGGCACAGATACGCAGTATTTT.

The J gene is TRBJ2-3, the V gene TRBV30, with D unresolved. The germline V gene has CDR1 GTSNPN and CDR2 SVGIG (reference sequence). The CDR3 covers 13 residues. Deletions cut 4 bases from V and 2 bases from J, with 10 bases between. CDR3 nucleotide sequence: TGTGCCTGGATAGAACTTTTCACAGATACGCAGTATTTT. This codes for CAWIELFTDTQYF.

This clone has only a few counts. In the same sample, other DNA sequences code for this CDR3. J is TRBJ1-5 and V is TRBV6-5; perhaps TRBD1 as D (5 bases). The CDR3 is 15 residues long. CDR1 is MNHEY, CDR2 SVGAGI, per germline. The germline V and J ends were trimmed by 0 bases and 2 bases, with 8 bases remaining between them. The CDR3 spells CASSYSSRGNQPQHF. The CDR3 DNA reads TGTGCCAGCAGTTACTCGTCCAGGGGCAATCAGCCCCAGCATTTT.

The chain joins TRBV7-6 to TRBJ2-7, with 10 bases lining up with TRBD1. The CDR3 is 15 residues long. Germline V gives CDR1 SGHVS, CDR2 FNYEAQ. J lost 3 bases, V lost 2 bases, and 4 bases had no gene match. The CDR3 protein is CASSLWGQGSYEQYF. CDR3 sequence (DNA): TGTGCCAGCAGCTTATGGGGACAGGGGAGCTACGAGCAGTACTTC.

Only a few counts were recorded for this clone. This chain links TRBV30 with TRBJ2-6; D gene ambiguous. The CDR3 consists of 13 residues. Germline V gene data show CDR1 as GTSNPN and CDR2 as SVGIG (reference sequence). The V end was cut by 7 bases, the J end by 4 bases, with 11 bases between. In DNA form, the CDR3 reads TGTGCCTCCCCCCGAGAGGGGGCCAACGTCCTGACTTTC. Its protein is CASPREGANVLTF.

The chain carries TRBV7-9 and TRBJ2-2, with D tentatively TRBD1 (6 bases). V lost 2 bases and J 4 bases, leaving 14 bases between the germline ends. CDR1 and CDR2 from the germline V gene are SEHNR and FQNEAQ (reference sequence). CDR3 length: 16 amino acids. The CDR3 DNA follows: TGTGCCAGCAGCTTAATTTTGGGGGCTGGCACCGGGGAGCTGTTTTTT. Amino acids: CASSLILGAGTGELFF.

This clone was seen only a few times. The J gene is TRBJ1-4, the V gene TRBV6-5; tentatively, D is TRBD1 (6 bases). V was cut by 6 bases and J by 5 bases, with 13 bases left in between. The CDR3 runs 14 residues. Germline V lookup: CDR1 MNHEY, CDR2 SVGAGI. CDR3 DNA: TGTGCCAGCAGGCCGGGACACAAAAATGAAAAACTGTTTTTT. Residues: CASRPGHKNEKLFF.

The chain is built from TRBV7-2 and TRBJ1-4; unclear D gene. CDR3 size: 14 residues. With 7 bases removed from V and 5 bases from J, the gap between germline ends came to 14 bases. Germline V gives CDR1 SGHTA, CDR2 FQGNSA. As DNA, the CDR3 is TGTGCCAGCACCCCAGGCCTGACGAATGAAAAACTGTTTTTT. As protein: CASTPGLTNEKLFF. The whole variable domain, filled in from reference TRBV7-2 and TRBJ1-4, reads GAGVSQSPSNKVTEKGKDVELRCDPISGHTALYWYRQSLGQGLEFLIYFQGNSAPDKSGLPSDRFSAERTGGSVSTLTIQRTQQEDSAVYLCASTPGLTNEKLFFGSGTQLSVL.

The rearrangement joins TRBV6-4 to TRBJ1-1; tentatively, D is TRBD1 (5 bases). In germline, CDR1 is MRHNA, CDR2 SNTAGT. The CDR3 has 16 residues. Deletions cut 0 bases from V and 5 bases from J, with 16 bases between. CDR3 sequence (DNA): TGTGCCAGCAGTGACTCGAGTAGGAGGGGAAGGACTGAAGCTTTCTTT. It specifies CASSDSSRRGRTEAFF.